This T cell receptor beta chain was sequenced for a study of T cell clonality in common variable immunodeficiency (dated by TCRdb to between 2015 and 2016). What the research found in general, with its limitations: The authors noted that sequencing repertoires of T cell subpopulations would be needed to clarify what caused the increased clonality in CVID. Healthy controls shared more TCRbeta clones with each other than CVID subjects shared among themselves (p < 0.0001). Even though DNA input was the same, control samples had an average of about 80,000 unique sequences each, compared with roughly 34,000 in CVID samples. Reportedly, TCRbeta sequences from CVID had fewer deletions and N-nucleotide insertions, and highly modified clones with 13 or more V deletions were absent from CVID. TCRbeta clonality was higher in CVID subjects than in healthy controls (t-test p = 0.018), and the increase was most characteristic of about a third of subjects. Patient heterogeneity within the CVID cohort put limits on correlating repertoire features with clinical complications.

Most CVID patients and most healthy controls were of Caucasian heritage. Heparinized peripheral whole blood samples of 5 to 8 ml were collected from each donor. Genomic DNA from adults with common variable immune deficiency (CVID) and from healthy adult controls was the source for sequencing TCRbeta CDR3 repertoires. There were around 22 healthy adult volunteers in the control group (around 12 female and roughly 10 male), ranging in age from about 23 to 75 years, with a mean age of 34. To isolate peripheral blood mononuclear cells, diluted blood was subjected to density centrifugation over Hypaque 1077 or Ficoll-Paque. Genomic DNA was obtained from unsorted mononuclear cells using either Qiagen column purification or a centrifugation-based method. The CDR3 starts with the cysteine, ends with the phenylalanine, and has 13 residues. Of the CDR3's DNA, 30 bases were read; they are in frame from base 1. In the germline V gene (reference sequence), CDR1 corresponds to SEHNR and CDR2 to FQNEAQ. V is cut by 5 bases and J by 5 bases, and the space between the germline ends is 13 bases.

For sequencing, equivalent amounts of genomic DNA were input from CVID and control samples. For every sample, a 60 bp segment covering the rearranged TCRbeta CDR3 region was amplified and then sequenced. The immunoSEQ assay, a bias-corrected multiplex PCR combined with high-throughput sequencing, was used to amplify TCRbeta. On the authors' methods: Every unique nucleotide sequence was considered a clone and was annotated with V, D and J genes, copy number and frequency. Sequences were labeled productive if in frame, and non-productive if out of frame or containing stop codons. Clonality was calculated from Shannon's entropy as previously described. The predicted amino acid sequences of productive clones were used to derive mean CDR3 Kyte-Doolittle hydropathy. Scaled V gene usage was hierarchically clustered using Manhattan distance and complete linkage with the R hclust function. Sharing of clones by CDR3 amino acid sequence was evaluated through resampling of 12 repertoires per group over 100 rounds. The repertoires were searched for over 55 published EBV-specific and around 240 published CMV-specific TCRbeta sequences. Analysis left out two CVID samples that produced under 10,000 sequences, so a few dozen CVID repertoires remained. In TCRdb, the immuneACCESS table is reduced to in-frame sequences with V and J assigned. These tables do not hold every clone; where another copy was compared, an unresolved V gene accounts for under half, and the others remain unexplained. V, J and clone size reflect that table, while D and trimming were determined from the DNA. This sample includes about 42,000 clones, and none of them was observed just once. The ten most abundant clones make up about 1.3% of the sample.

At least ten counts were recorded for this clone. Its target antigen remains unknown. The read is 3 residues too short to cover the CDR3 end, so that end is filled in from the germline J gene. The clonotype comes from a person between 18 and 69 years old in good health. Sequencing was carried out using peripheral blood mononuclear cells. Recombination linked TRBV7-9 to TRBJ2-7, with the D segment identity uncertain. CDR3 sequence: CASSKEGFHEQYF. Partial CDR3 DNA: TGTGCCAGCAGCAAAGAAGGGTTCCACGAG.